These 21 T cell receptor beta chains came from one sample sequenced in a study of PD-1 blockade in classical Hodgkin lymphoma. Profiled with immunoSEQ multiplex PCR; TCRdb holds only in-frame clones, not every one. The sample has around 18,000 clones, roughly three quarters seen once. Brentuximab vedotin exposure varied among the patients, all of whom had relapsed after autologous stem cell transplantation. The specimen comprised peripheral blood mononuclear cells (PBMCs), sampled before the second cycle of nivolumab. Receptors originate from a human donor with classical Hodgkin lymphoma.

The chain links TRBV30 to TRBJ2-1; D unresolved. The CDR3 sequence is 14 residues long. V lost 4 bases to trimming and J lost 0 bases, with 10 bases between them. Germline loops: CDR1 GTSNPN, CDR2 SVGIG (reference sequence). DNA for the CDR3: TGTGCCTGGAAGCCGCCGGGCTCCTACAATGAGCAGTTCTTC. This gives the protein CAWKPPGSYNEQFF.

The chain has TRBV10-3 and TRBJ2-1; D may be TRBD2 (6 bases). V was cut by 3 bases and J by 8 bases, with 14 bases left in between. Looked up from germline, CDR1 is ENHRY and CDR2 is SYGVKD. This CDR3 is built from 14 residues. The CDR3 reads CAISDASGVHEQFF. Here the CDR3 DNA reads TGTGCCATCAGTGACGCATCGGGGGTGCATGAGCAGTTCTTC.

The chain carries TRBV4-1 and TRBJ2-1, with 9 positions matching TRBD2. The V and J ends lost 1 base and 3 bases, in that order; junction bases with no gene match: 10. The CDR3 sequence is 18 residues long. The V gene's germline CDR1 is MGHRA and CDR2 YSYEKL. For the CDR3, the DNA is TGCGCCAGCAGCCAAGTGCAACCAGGACTAGCGCTCTACAATGAGCAGTTCTTC. Its translation: CASSQVQPGLALYNEQFF.

This clone came up once. The chain carries TRBV19 and TRBJ1-5; D uncertain. Germline V gene data show CDR1 as LNHDA and CDR2 as SQIVND (reference sequence). V was clipped by 2 bases and J by 7 bases, with 9 bases between them. This CDR3 is built from 13 residues. CDR3 bases: TGTGCCAGTAGTATATTAGAGGAGCAGCCCCAGCATTTT. Translation gives CASSILEEQPQHF.

V gene TRBV2 combines with J gene TRBJ2-5, with D unresolved. CDR1 is SNHLY and CDR2 is FYNNEI in the germline V gene. Trimming shortened V by 4 bases and J by 5 bases, and 8 bases separated the two germline ends. This CDR3 has 12 amino acids. The CDR3 sequence is CASSVVEETQYF. The CDR3 nucleotides are TGTGCCAGCAGTGTAGTGGAGGAGACCCAGTACTTC.

V gene TRBV10-1 combines with J gene TRBJ1-1; no clear D. The CDR3 is 13 amino acids. From germline, CDR1 is WNHNN and CDR2 SYGVQD (reference sequence). V was shortened by 2 bases and J by 1 base, with 5 bases between the two germline ends. The CDR3 is CASSEQQNTEAFF. The CDR3 DNA is TGCGCCAGCAGTGAGCAGCAGAACACTGAAGCTTTCTTT.

J is TRBJ1-1 and V is TRBV18; no definite D call. V lost 6 bases to trimming and J lost 4 bases, with 24 bases between them. Germline CDR1 KGHSH, CDR2 LQKENI. CDR3 length equals 17 residues. Written as DNA, the CDR3 is TGTGCCAGCTCTCTGATTCGGACGGATAGAGGAAGCACTGAAGCTTTCTTT. Translation: CASSLIRTDRGSTEAFF.

V and J are TRBV29-1 and TRBJ2-7; 9 bases are shared with TRBD1. With V trimmed by 6 bases and J by 4 bases, 4 bases remained unmatched. Looked up from germline, CDR1 is SQVTM and CDR2 is ANQGSEA. The CDR3 extends over 12 amino acids. The chain's CDR3 is CSVMTGGYEQYF. In DNA, the CDR3 is TGCAGCGTGATGACAGGGGGATACGAGCAGTACTTC.

V usage is TRBV7-2 and J usage is TRBJ2-7, with a weak D call TRBD1 (6 bases). The length of the CDR3 is 14 residues. CDR1 and CDR2 (germline): SGHTA, FQGNSA. V was cut by 2 bases and J by 2 bases, with 10 bases left in between. CDR3 DNA sequence: TGTGCCAGCAGCTTATCACAGGGAACCTACGAGCAGTACTTC. Translated: CASSLSQGTYEQYF.

The genes are TRBV19 and TRBJ1-4; TRBD1 agrees at 10 bases. Trimming took 6 bases from V and 4 from J; bases not matched to a gene: 5. This CDR3 has 15 amino acids. Germline V gives CDR1 LNHDA, CDR2 SQIVND (reference sequence). The CDR3 sequence: CASSPTGGLNEKLFF. DNA of the CDR3: TGTGCCAGTAGCCCGACAGGGGGCCTTAATGAAAAACTGTTTTTT.

On this clone: Compared with germline, one end of the junction differs, possibly owing to a read error. The V gene is TRBV9, the J gene TRBJ1-2, with TRBD1 identical over 8 bases. The germline V gene has CDR1 SGDLS and CDR2 YYNGEE. CDR3 length equals 13 residues. The DNA of the CDR3 is TGTGCCAGCAGCCCCGGCCCCTCGGGACAGGCAATCTTC. This translates into CASSPGPSGQAIF.

With regard to this clone: Other DNA sequences in the same sample also yield this CDR3. This rearrangement joins TRBV9 to TRBJ2-7; 12 bases fit TRBD2. The CDR3 is 14 residues long. V gave up 4 bases and J gave up 3 bases; unmatched junction bases: 2. CDR1 is SGDLS and CDR2 is YYNGEE in the germline V gene. The DNA for the CDR3 is TGTGCCAGCAGCCTGACTAGCGGGAGCTACGAGCAGTACTTC. Translated: CASSLTSGSYEQYF.

This chain links TRBV12-2 with TRBJ2-1; TRBD1, the table's D call, was not compared with the DNA. TRBV12-2 is a documented pseudogene. The CDR3 totals 12 residues. CDR3 loop: CASRSDRCEQFF. CDR3 DNA: TGTGCAAGTCGCTCGGACAGGTGCGAGCAGTTCTTC.

This chain joins TRBV11-3 and TRBJ2-3; D possibly corresponds to TRBD1 (6 bases). The V end was cut by 5 bases, the J end by 0 bases, with 9 bases between. The CDR3 runs 14 residues. Germline CDR1 SGHNT, CDR2 YENEEA. The CDR3 is CASSRQASTDTQYF. DNA for the CDR3: TGTGCCAGCAGCCGACAGGCTAGCACAGATACGCAGTATTTT. Variable domain in full (rest from reference TRBV11-3 and TRBJ2-3): EAGVVQSPRYKIIEKKQPVAFWCNPISGHNTLYWYLQNLGQGPELLIRYENEEAVDDSQLPKDRFSAERLKGVDSTLKIQPAELGDSAVYLCASSRQASTDTQYFGPGTRLTVL.

The V gene is TRBV28, the J gene TRBJ1-2, with 8 nucleotides matching TRBD1. V shed 5 bases, J shed 4 bases, and the junction held 9 bases outside the gene matches. Per germline, CDR1 MDHEN and CDR2 SYDVKM. The CDR3 loop spans 15 amino acids. DNA of the CDR3: TGTGCCAGCAGTGAAACCAGGGGGCGCTTCTATGGCTACACCTTC. Translated: CASSETRGRFYGYTF.

This clone showed up just a few times. The chain couples TRBV7-9 to TRBJ2-1; TRBD1 matches 11 bases. The V and J ends lost 5 bases and 7 bases, in that order; junction bases with no gene match: 10. Looked up from germline, CDR1 is SEHNR and CDR2 is FQNEAQ (reference sequence). The CDR3 loop spans 16 amino acids. The CDR3 sequence is CASSPRTGGTGNEQFF. The CDR3 region has the DNA TGTGCCAGCAGCCCGCGGACAGGGGGCACTGGGAATGAGCAGTTCTTC.

This clone appeared a few times. The V call is TRBV11-3, the J call TRBJ2-7; 7 bases line up with TRBD1. Trimming at V came to 6 bases and at J to 0 bases, leaving 11 bases not matched to a gene. The germline V gene encodes CDR1 SGHNT and CDR2 YENEEA. The CDR3 is 16 amino acids. CDR3 sequence (DNA): TGTGCCAGCAGTTTCACCGGGACAGCACACTCCTACGAGCAGTACTTC. Encoded protein: CASSFTGTAHSYEQYF.

As to this clone: One end of the junction does not line up with germline, which may come from a read error. The CDR3 region has the DNA TGTGCCAGCAGAAGCGAGCGGGGGTACCAAGGGACCCAGTACTTC. Encoded protein: CASRSERGYQGTQYF. The rearrangement uses TRBV6-5 and TRBJ2-5, with 8 bases aligning to TRBD2. Germline loops: CDR1 MNHEY, CDR2 SVGAGI. The CDR3 consists of 15 residues.

The chain recombines TRBV27 with TRBJ2-1; D call uncertain. Per germline, CDR1 MNHEY and CDR2 SMNVEV (reference sequence). This CDR3 region has 12 residues. V lost 8 bases and J 6 bases, leaving 11 bases between the germline ends. The chain's CDR3 is CASSHWPNEQFF. The CDR3 nucleotides read TGTGCCAGCTCACATTGGCCCAATGAGCAGTTCTTC.

The chain combines TRBV6-1 with TRBJ2-5, with 10 nucleotides matching TRBD2. The junction had 20 bases not matched to a gene; V was cut back by 6 bases and J by 4 bases. CDR3 length equals 19 residues. Germline-derived CDR1 and CDR2 are MNHNS and SASEGT. CDR3 region: CASREWTSGAVAGGETQYF. CDR3 bases: TGTGCCAGCAGGGAATGGACTAGCGGAGCGGTCGCGGGGGGAGAGACCCAGTACTTC.

The rearrangement links TRBV5-4 to TRBJ1-2; TRBD1 aligns across 7 bases. Germline V gene lookup returns CDR1 SGHNT and CDR2 YYREEE (reference sequence). The V segment lost 0 bases and the J segment 0 bases; nucleotides outside the gene matches: 2. The CDR3 is 15 residues long. CDR3 sequence (DNA): TGTGCCAGCAGCTTGGGACAGGGATCTAACTATGGCTACACCTTC. Protein: CASSLGQGSNYGYTF.